Described below is a single T cell receptor (beta chain) sequence and its context. Its antigen remains undetermined. Per-base quality was not reported, and no clone a single base away is much larger than it. RNA was extracted using the RNeasy kit, and 0.5 to 1 microgram was reverse transcribed with random hexamers. TCR beta CDR3 regions were amplified with the immunoSEQ multiplex PCR assay covering 54 Vbeta and 13 Jbeta segments. To correct PCR amplification bias, a synthetic template baseline was used for both primer optimization and computational correction. As for the authors' bioinformatics: Only productive sequences were kept, with reads annotated to V, D and J genes according to IMGT and analyzed in immunoSEQ Analyzer. Clonality was calculated as one minus the Shannon entropy normalized by log2 of the number of productive unique sequences. Public and private clones were assessed among the 100 most prevalent clones of each patient and control. Susac-specific clones were defined as absent from healthy and MS cohorts, 1052 published viral clones and other ImmuneACCESS disease sequences. TCRdb reran the public reads through fastp at Q25 and MiXCR, keeping productive beta chains. Entries are consolidated by CDR3 protein sequence, retaining the most common genes and DNA. None of the V and J calls come from the authors' own analysis; TCRdb made them. In this sample the table shows 400,000 or so distinct CDR3 sequences, around 85% of which occur a single time. The ten top clones hold more than 0.09% of the sample.

These data originate in a study of CD8 T cells in Susac syndrome (dated by TCRdb to about 2019). Regarding the complete study: Repertoire sequencing was used to test whether CD8+ T cell activation and differentiation in Susac syndrome was antigen driven. The clonality of the CD8+ T cell repertoire was compared across about a dozen healthy donors, roughly 14 Susac syndrome patients and under 17 multiple sclerosis patients. Overall results and qualifications from the work: The TCR sequencing and HLA analysis was acknowledged to have included a relatively small number of individuals.

High-throughput TCR beta sequencing profiled peripheral blood CD8+ and CD4+ T cells from healthy donors, Susac syndrome patients and multiple sclerosis patients. The multiple sclerosis controls were treatment-naive patients who had stable or active relapsing-remitting disease and met the revised McDonald criteria. Bulk CD8+ and CD4+ T cells were purified by magnetic negative isolation, whereas CD8+ TEMRA cells were enriched by FACS. Blood was drawn into EDTA tubes, processed within 24 hours, and PBMCs were isolated by density gradient centrifugation. PBMCs destined for TCR sequencing were cryopreserved in liquid nitrogen and later thawed in a 37 °C water bath. Purity of sorted or isolated CD4+, CD8+ and CD8+ TEMRA cells was at least 90%. The cysteine opens and the phenylalanine closes a CDR3 of 13 amino acids. Left in the record is the CDR3 DNA by itself, 39 bases read in frame from the first base. Via the germline V gene (reference sequence), CDR1 is MNHEY and CDR2 SMNVEV. The V end loses 2 bases and the J end loses 0 bases, and a stretch of 5 bases separates them.

The TCR comes from a human donor with multiple sclerosis. Sequenced: CD8+ T cells from PBMCs. Recombination joined TRBV27 with TRBJ2-7; the D gene identity is not certain. The nucleotide sequence reads TGTGCCAGCAGTTTAAGGGTCTCCTACGAGCAGTACTTC. The translation is CASSLRVSYEQYF.